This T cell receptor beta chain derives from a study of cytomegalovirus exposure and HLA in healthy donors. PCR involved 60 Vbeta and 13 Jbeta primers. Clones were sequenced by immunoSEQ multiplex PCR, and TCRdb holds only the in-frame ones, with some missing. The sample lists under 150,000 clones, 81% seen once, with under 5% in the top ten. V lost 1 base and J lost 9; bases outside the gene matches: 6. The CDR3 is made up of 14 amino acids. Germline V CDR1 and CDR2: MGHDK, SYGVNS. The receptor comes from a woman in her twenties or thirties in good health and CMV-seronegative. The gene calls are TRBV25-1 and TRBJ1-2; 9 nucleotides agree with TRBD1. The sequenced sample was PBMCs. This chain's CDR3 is CASSEWVQGASYTF. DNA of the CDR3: TGTGCCAGCAGTGAATGGGTACAGGGGGCGAGCTACACCTTC.